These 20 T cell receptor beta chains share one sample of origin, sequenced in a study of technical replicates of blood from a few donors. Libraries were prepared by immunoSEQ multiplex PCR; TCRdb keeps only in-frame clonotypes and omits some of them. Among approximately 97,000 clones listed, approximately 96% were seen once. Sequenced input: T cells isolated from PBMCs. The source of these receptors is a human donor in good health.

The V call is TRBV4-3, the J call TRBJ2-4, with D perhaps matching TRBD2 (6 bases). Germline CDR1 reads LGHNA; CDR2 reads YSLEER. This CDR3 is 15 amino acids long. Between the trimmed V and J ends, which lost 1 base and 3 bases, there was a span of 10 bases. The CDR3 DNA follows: TGCGCCAGCAGCCAAGGAGGAGGGTACAAAAACATTCAGTACTTC. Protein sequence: CASSQGGGYKNIQYF.

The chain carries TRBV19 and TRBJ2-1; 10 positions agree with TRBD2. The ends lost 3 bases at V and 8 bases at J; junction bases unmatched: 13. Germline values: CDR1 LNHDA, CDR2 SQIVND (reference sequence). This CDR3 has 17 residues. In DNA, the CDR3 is TGTGCCAGTAGTATCCTTATAGCGGGAGGCCAGAGGGATGAGCAGTTCTTC. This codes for CASSILIAGGQRDEQFF.

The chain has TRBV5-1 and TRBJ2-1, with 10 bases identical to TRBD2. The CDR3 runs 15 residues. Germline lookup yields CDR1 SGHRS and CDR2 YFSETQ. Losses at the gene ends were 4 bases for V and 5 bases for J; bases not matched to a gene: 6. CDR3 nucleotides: TGCGCCAGCAGCCCCGGACTAGCGGCCGACAATGAGCAGTTCTTC. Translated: CASSPGLAADNEQFF.

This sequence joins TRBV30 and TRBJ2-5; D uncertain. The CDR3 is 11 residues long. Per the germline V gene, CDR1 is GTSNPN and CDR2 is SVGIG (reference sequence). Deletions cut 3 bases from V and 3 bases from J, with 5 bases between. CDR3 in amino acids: CAWRREETQYF. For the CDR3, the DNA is TGTGCCTGGAGACGCGAAGAGACCCAGTACTTC.

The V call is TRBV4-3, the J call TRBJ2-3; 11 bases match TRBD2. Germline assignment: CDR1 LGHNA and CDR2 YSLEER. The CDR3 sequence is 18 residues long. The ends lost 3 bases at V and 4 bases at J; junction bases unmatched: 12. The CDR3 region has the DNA TGCGCCAGCAGCCACGGACTTACGACTAGCGGGAAGGCAGATACGCAGTATTTT. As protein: CASSHGLTTSGKADTQYF.

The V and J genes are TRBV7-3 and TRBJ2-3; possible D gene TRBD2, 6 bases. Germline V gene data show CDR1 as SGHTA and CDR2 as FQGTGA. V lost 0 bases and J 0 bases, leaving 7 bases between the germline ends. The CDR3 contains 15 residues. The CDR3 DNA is TGTGCCAGCAGCTTAACCGCGGGGAGCACAGATACGCAGTATTTT. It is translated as CASSLTAGSTDTQYF. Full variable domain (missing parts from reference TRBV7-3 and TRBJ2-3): GAGVSQTPSNKVTEKGKYVELRCDPISGHTALYWYRQSLGQGPEFLIYFQGTGAADDSGLPNDRFFAVRPEGSVSTLKIQRTERGDSAVYLCASSLTAGSTDTQYFGPGTRLTVL.

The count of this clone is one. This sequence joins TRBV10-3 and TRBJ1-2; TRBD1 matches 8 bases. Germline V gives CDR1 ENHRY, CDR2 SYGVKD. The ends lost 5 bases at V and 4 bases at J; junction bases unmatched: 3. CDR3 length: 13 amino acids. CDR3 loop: CAISTGTGYGYTF. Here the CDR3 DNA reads TGTGCCATCAGTACCGGGACAGGCTATGGCTACACCTTC.

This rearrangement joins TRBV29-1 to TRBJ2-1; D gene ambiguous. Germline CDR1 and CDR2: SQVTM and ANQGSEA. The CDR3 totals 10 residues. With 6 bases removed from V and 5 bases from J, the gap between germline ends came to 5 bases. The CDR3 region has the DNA TGCAGCGTAGCCGACAATGAGCAGTTCTTC. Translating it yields CSVADNEQFF.

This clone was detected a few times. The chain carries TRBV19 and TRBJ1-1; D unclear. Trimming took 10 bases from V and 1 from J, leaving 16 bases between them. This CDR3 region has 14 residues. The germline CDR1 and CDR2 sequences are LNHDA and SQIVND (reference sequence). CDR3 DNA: TGTGCCACCGCCGGGGAGCGGGAGAACACTGAAGCTTTCTTT. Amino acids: CATAGERENTEAFF.

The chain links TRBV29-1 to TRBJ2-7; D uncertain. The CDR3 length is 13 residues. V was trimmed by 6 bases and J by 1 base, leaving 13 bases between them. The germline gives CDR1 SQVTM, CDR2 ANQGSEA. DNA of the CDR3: TGCAGCGTAATTGTAGAGGAGTCCTACGAGCAGTACTTC. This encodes CSVIVEESYEQYF.

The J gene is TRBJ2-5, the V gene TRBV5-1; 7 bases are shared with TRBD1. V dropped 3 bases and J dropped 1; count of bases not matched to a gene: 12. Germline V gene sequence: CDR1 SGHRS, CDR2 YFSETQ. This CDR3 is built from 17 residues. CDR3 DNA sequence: TGCGCCAGCAGCTCTATGTTGACAGGGTTAACCCAAGAGACCCAGTACTTC. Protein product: CASSSMLTGLTQETQYF.

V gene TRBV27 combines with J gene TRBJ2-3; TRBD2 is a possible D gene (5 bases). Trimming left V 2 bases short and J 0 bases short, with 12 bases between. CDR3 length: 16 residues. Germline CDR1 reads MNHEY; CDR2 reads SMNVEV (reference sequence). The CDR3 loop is CASSLLLGGSTDTQYF. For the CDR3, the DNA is TGTGCCAGCAGTTTACTCCTAGGAGGTAGCACAGATACGCAGTATTTT.

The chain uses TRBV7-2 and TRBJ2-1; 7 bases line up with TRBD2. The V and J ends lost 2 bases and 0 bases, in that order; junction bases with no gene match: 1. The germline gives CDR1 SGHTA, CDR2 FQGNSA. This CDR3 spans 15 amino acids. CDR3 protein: CASSLRTSSYNEQFF. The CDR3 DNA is TGTGCCAGCAGCTTAAGGACTAGCTCCTACAATGAGCAGTTCTTC.

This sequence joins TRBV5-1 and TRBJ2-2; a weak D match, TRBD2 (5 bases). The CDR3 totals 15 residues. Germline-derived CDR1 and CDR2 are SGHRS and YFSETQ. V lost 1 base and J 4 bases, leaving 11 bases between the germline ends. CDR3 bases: TGCGCCAGCAGCTTGCGGGATTCCGGCACCGGGGAGCTGTTTTTT. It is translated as CASSLRDSGTGELFF.

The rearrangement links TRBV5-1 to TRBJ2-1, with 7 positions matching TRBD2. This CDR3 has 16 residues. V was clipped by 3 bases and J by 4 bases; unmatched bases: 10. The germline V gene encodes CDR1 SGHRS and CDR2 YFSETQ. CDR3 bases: TGCGCCAGCAGCTCGAGTCTAGCGGTCCTTTACAATGAGCAGTTCTTC. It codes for CASSSSLAVLYNEQFF.

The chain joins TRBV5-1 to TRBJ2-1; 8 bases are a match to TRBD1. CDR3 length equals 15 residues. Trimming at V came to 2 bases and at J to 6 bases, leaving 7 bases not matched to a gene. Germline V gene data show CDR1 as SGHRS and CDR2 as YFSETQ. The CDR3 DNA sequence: TGCGCCAGCAGCTTTTCGGGACAGGCTGTCAATGAGCAGTTCTTC. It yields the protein CASSFSGQAVNEQFF.

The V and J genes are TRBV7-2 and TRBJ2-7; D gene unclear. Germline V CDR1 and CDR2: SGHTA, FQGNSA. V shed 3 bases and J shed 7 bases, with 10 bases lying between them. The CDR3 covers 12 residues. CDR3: CASSFLTSEQYF. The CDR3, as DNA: TGTGCCAGCAGCTTCCTCACAAGTGAGCAGTACTTC.

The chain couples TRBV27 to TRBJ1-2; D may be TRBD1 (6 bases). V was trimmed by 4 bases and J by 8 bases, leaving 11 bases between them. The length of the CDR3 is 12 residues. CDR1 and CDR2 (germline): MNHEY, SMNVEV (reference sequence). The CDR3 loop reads CASSSQGGGYTF. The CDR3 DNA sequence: TGTGCCAGCAGTTCACAGGGAGGGGGCTACACCTTC.

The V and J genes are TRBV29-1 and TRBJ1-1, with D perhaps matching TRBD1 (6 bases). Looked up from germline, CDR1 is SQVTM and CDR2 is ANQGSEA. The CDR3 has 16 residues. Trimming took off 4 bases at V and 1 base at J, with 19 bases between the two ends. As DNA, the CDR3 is TGCAGCGTTGCTTCGGGTGGGGGACACGGGAACACTGAAGCTTTCTTT. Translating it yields CSVASGGGHGNTEAFF.

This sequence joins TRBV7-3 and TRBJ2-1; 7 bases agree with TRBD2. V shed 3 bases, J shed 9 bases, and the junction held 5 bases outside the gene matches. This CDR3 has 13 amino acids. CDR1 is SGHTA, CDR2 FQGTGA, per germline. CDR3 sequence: CASSLTGGFEQFF. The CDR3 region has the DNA TGTGCCAGCAGCTTGACCGGGGGGTTTGAGCAGTTCTTC.